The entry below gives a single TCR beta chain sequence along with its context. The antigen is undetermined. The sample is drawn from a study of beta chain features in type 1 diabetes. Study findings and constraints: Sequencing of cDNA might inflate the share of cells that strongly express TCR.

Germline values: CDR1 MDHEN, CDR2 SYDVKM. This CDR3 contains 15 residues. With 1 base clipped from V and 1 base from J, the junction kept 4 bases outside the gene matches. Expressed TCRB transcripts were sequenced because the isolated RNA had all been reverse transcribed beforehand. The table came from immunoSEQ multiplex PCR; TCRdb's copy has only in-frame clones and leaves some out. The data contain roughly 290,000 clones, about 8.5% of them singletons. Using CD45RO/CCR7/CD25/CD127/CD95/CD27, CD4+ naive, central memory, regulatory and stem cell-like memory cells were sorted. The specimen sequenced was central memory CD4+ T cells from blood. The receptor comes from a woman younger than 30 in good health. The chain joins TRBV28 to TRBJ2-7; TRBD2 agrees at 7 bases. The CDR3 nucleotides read TGTGCCAGCAGTTTATCCGGGGGGAGGTCCTACGAGCAGTACGTC. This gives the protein CASSLSGGRSYEQYV.